The clone carrying this T cell receptor beta chain came up many times. Its target is not known. TCR beta CDR3 sequences were amplified from RNA transcripts. A set of HTBI primers served as the primers for a first-round RT-PCR of the TCR CDR3. MiXCR, run by TCRdb on the multiplex PCR reads, gives a single entry per CDR3 protein. The data contain a few hundred thousand distinct CDR3 sequences, approximately 44% of them singletons. Germline lookup yields CDR1 SGHNT and CDR2 YYREEE (reference sequence). The CDR3 has 14 residues. Trimming at V came to 4 bases and at J to 5 bases, leaving 7 bases not matched to a gene. Graves' hyperthyroidism was deemed stable given no ophthalmopathy progression within 18 months. The study left out patients who had uncontrolled infection, other autoimmune disease, pregnancy or lactation. The record originates from a study of T cells in Graves' hyperthyroidism and ophthalmopathy. Regarding the study as a whole: Progression to ophthalmopathy was predicted a median of 6.5 months early.

The gene calls are TRBV5-4 and TRBJ1-2, with 8 bases lining up with TRBD1. Sequencing was performed on peripheral blood or thyroid tissue (not recorded which). The sequence was obtained from a woman aged 18-35 years with Graves' hyperthyroidism. The CDR3 region is CASSQLTGEYGYTF. CDR3 DNA sequence: TGTGCCAGCAGCCAATTGACAGGGGAATATGGCTACACCTTC.